This record looks at one T cell receptor beta chain sequence and its context. This table comes from immunoSEQ multiplex PCR, and its TCRdb copy is limited to in-frame clones, with some not included. Counted here are roughly 40,000 clones, about nine tenths occurring once; the ten biggest clones make up more than 3.5%. Deletions cut 5 bases from V and 7 bases from J, with 14 bases between. The CDR3 has 13 amino acids. The germline V gene has CDR1 SEHNR and CDR2 FQNEAQ (reference sequence). Patients who had received treatment within the previous three months were excluded. The data originate from a study of resident and recirculating memory T cells in vitiligo. Study context: Epidermis came from shave biopsies of lesional and nonlesional sites, plus PBMCs.

This clonotype originated in a male donor with vitiligo. Sample: blood. V gene TRBV7-9 combines with J gene TRBJ2-5; possible D gene TRBD2, 7 bases. CDR3 loop: CASSDRGAGTQYF. The CDR3 nucleotides read TGTGCCAGCAGCGACCGGGGGGCTGGGACCCAGTACTTC.